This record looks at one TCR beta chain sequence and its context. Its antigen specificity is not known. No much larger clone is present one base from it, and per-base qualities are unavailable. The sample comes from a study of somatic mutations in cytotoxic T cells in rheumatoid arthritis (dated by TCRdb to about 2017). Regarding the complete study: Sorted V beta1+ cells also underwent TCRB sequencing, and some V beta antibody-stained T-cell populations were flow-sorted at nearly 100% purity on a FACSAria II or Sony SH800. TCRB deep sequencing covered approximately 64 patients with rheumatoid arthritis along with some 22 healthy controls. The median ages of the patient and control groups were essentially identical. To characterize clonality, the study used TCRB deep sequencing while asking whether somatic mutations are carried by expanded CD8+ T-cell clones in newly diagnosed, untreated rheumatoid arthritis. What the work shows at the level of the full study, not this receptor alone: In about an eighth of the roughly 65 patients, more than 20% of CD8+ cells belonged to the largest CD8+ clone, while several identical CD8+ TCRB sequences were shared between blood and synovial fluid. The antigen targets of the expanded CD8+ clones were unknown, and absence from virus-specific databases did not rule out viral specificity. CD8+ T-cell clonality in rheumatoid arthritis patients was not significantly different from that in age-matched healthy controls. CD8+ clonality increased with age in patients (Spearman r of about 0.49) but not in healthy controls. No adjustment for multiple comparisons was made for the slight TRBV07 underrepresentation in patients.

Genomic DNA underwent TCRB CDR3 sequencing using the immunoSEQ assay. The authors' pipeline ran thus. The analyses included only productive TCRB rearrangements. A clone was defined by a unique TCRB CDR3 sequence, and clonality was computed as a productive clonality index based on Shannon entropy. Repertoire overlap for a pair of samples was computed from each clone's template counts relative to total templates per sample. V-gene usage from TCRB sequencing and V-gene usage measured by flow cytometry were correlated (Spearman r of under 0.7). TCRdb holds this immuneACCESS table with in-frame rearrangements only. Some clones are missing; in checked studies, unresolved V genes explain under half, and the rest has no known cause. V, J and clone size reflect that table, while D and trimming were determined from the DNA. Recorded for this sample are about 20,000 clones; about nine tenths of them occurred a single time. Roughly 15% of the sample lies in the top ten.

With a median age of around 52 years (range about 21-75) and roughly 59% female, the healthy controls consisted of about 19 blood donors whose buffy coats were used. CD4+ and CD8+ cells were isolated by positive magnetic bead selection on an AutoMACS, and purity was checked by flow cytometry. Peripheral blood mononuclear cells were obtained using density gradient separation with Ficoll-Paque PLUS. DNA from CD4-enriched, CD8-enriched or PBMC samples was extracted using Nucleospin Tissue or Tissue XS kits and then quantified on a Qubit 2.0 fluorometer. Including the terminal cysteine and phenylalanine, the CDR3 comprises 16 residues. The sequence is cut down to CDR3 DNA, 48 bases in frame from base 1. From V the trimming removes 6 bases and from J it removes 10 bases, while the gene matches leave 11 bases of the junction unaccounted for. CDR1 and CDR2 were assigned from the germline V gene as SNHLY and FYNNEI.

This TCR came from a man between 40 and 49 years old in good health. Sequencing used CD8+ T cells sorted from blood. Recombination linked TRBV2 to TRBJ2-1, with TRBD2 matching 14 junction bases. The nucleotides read TGTGCCAGCAGCGCGATGACTAGCGGGAGGGCCGGAGAGCAGTTCTTC. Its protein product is CASSAMTSGRAGEQFF.